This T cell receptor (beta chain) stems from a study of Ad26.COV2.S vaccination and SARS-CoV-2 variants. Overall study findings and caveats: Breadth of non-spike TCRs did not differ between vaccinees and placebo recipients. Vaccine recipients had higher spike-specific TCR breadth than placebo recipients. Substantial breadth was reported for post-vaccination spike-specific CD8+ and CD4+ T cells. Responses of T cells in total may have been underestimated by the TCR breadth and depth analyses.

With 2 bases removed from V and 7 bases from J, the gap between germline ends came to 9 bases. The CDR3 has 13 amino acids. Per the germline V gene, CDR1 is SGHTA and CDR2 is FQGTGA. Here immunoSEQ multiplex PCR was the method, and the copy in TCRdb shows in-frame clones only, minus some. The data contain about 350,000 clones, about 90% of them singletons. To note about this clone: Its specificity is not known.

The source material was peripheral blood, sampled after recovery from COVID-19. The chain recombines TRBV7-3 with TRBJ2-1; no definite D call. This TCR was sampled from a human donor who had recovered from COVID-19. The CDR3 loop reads CASSLSGGNEQFF. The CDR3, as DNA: TGTGCCAGCAGCTTATCAGGCGGTAATGAGCAGTTCTTC.